This record looks at one T cell receptor (beta chain) sequence and its context. The V and J ends lost 6 bases and 8 bases, in that order; junction bases with no gene match: 11. Per germline, CDR1 SGHNT and CDR2 YYREEE (reference sequence). The CDR3 is made up of 14 amino acids. TCRdb's table, derived via immunoSEQ multiplex PCR, lists solely in-frame clones and lacks some. Of more than 1.2 million clones listed, 98% to 99% are singletons. This sample was taken from a study of shared clonotypes between healthy human individuals. This receptor was obtained from a man aged 25-40 years in good health. Sequenced sample: naive CD4+ T cells sorted from blood. The subset was: CD45RA+ positively selected. V usage is TRBV5-4 and J usage is TRBJ1-2; 9 bases are shared with TRBD1. CDR3 protein: CASTWGDREEGYTF. The CDR3, as DNA: TGTGCCAGCACCTGGGGGGACAGGGAGGAGGGCTACACCTTC.